The rows below give T cell receptor beta chains drawn from one sample of a study of cytomegalovirus exposure and HLA in healthy donors. This table comes from immunoSEQ multiplex PCR, and its TCRdb copy is limited to in-frame clones, with some not included. The sample yields roughly 110,000 clones, 60% to 85% seen once. Sequencing was performed on PBMCs. The receptors originated from a male donor in good health and CMV-seropositive. Each CDR3 is given with its conserved first and last residue. A D gene is named only where the DNA matches it firmly. Clone size, where shown, is once, few, many, or a class for clones that have expanded.

j_call: TRBJ2-7
clone_size: .
d_call: .
v_call: TRBV4-1
cdr3_aa: CASSQEVGISSYEQYF
cdr3_nt: TGCGCCAGCAGCCAAGAGGTCGGGATAAGCTCCTACGAGCAGTACTTC

j_call: TRBJ2-7
clone_size: .
d_call: .
v_call: TRBV27
cdr3_aa: CASSFAGSYEQYF
cdr3_nt: TGTGCCAGCAGTTTCGCGGGCTCCTACGAGCAGTACTTC

j_call: TRBJ1-6
clone_size: .
d_call: .
v_call: TRBV7-3
cdr3_aa: CASSADRNSPLHF
cdr3_nt: TGTGCCAGCAGCGCTGACAGGAATTCACCCCTCCACTTT

j_call: TRBJ1-1
clone_size: .
d_call: TRBD1
v_call: TRBV6-4
cdr3_aa: CASSDLPGQRTEAFF
cdr3_nt: TGTGCCAGCAGTGACCTCCCGGGACAGAGGACTGAAGCTTTCTTT

j_call: TRBJ2-5
clone_size: .
d_call: .
v_call: TRBV7-6
cdr3_aa: CASSFTRWETQYF
cdr3_nt: TGTGCCAGCAGCTTTACTCGTTGGGAGACCCAGTACTTC

j_call: TRBJ2-2
clone_size: once
d_call: TRBD1
v_call: TRBV18
cdr3_aa: CASSDRENTGELFF
cdr3_nt: TGTGCCAGCTCAGACAGGGAGAACACCGGGGAGCTGTTTTTT

j_call: TRBJ1-3
clone_size: .
d_call: TRBD1
v_call: TRBV4-3
cdr3_aa: CASSRGTGGGNTIYF
cdr3_nt: TGCGCCAGCAGCCGCGGGACAGGGGGAGGAAACACCATATATTTT

j_call: TRBJ2-7
clone_size: .
d_call: TRBD2
v_call: TRBV28
cdr3_aa: CASSSTGRATYEQYF
cdr3_nt: TGTGCCAGCAGTTCCACCGGGAGGGCCACCTACGAGCAGTACTTC

j_call: TRBJ1-2
clone_size: once
d_call: TRBD1
v_call: TRBV9
cdr3_aa: CASSPGTGWGYTF
cdr3_nt: TGTGCCAGCAGCCCAGGGACAGGGTGGGGCTACACCTTC

j_call: TRBJ2-3
clone_size: .
d_call: TRBD2
v_call: TRBV4-3
cdr3_aa: CASSQDLLAGVPPHF
cdr3_nt: TGCGCCAGCAGCCAAGATCTCCTAGCGGGGGTCCCCCCGCATTTT

j_call: TRBJ2-1
clone_size: .
d_call: .
v_call: TRBV28
cdr3_aa: CASSPRGYNEQFF
cdr3_nt: TGTGCCAGCAGCCCCCGGGGGTACAATGAGCAGTTCTTC

j_call: TRBJ2-1
clone_size: .
d_call: TRBD1
v_call: TRBV7-6
cdr3_aa: CASSLPLTGISYNEQFF
cdr3_nt: TGTGCCAGCAGCCTTCCCTTGACAGGGATCTCCTACAATGAGCAGTTCTTC

j_call: TRBJ1-5
clone_size: .
d_call: TRBD1
v_call: TRBV5-6
cdr3_aa: CASSLAGRGREQPQHF
cdr3_nt: TGTGCCAGCAGCTTGGCCGGCAGGGGGCGTGAGCAGCCCCAGCATTTT

j_call: TRBJ2-7
clone_size: medium-sized
d_call: .
v_call: TRBV27
cdr3_aa: CASSLGQPYEQYF
cdr3_nt: TGTGCCAGCAGTTTGGGGCAACCCTACGAGCAGTACTTC

j_call: TRBJ2-1
clone_size: few
d_call: TRBD2
v_call: TRBV7-9
cdr3_aa: CASSFTGASGRAHNEQFF
cdr3_nt: TGTGCCAGCAGCTTTACAGGGGCTAGCGGGAGGGCTCACAATGAGCAGTTCTTC

j_call: TRBJ1-4
clone_size: .
d_call: .
v_call: TRBV5-1
cdr3_aa: CASSLVAGSDEKLFF
cdr3_nt: TGCGCCAGCAGCTTGGTGGCAGGGTCTGATGAAAAACTGTTTTTT

j_call: TRBJ2-5
clone_size: once
d_call: .
v_call: TRBV29-1
cdr3_aa: CSANGQNQETQYF
cdr3_nt: TGCAGCGCAAACGGACAGAACCAAGAGACCCAGTACTTC

j_call: TRBJ1-1
clone_size: .
d_call: TRBD1
v_call: TRBV7-6
cdr3_aa: CASSAGKGARAFF
cdr3_nt: TGTGCCAGCAGCGCGGGAAAGGGGGCGAGGGCTTTCTTT

j_call: TRBJ1-5
clone_size: once
d_call: .
v_call: TRBV2
cdr3_aa: CASSERVQPQHF
cdr3_nt: TGTGCCAGCAGTGAACGGGTTCAGCCCCAGCATTTT

j_call: TRBJ2-7
clone_size: .
d_call: .
v_call: TRBV5-4
cdr3_aa: CASSLTQGRSYEQYF
cdr3_nt: TGTGCCAGCAGCTTAACACAGGGACGATCCTACGAGCAGTACTTC

j_call: TRBJ2-1
clone_size: .
d_call: .
v_call: TRBV9
cdr3_aa: CASSMTSGSCNEQFF
cdr3_nt: TGTGCCAGCAGCATGACCTCGGGATCCTGCAATGAGCAGTTCTTC

j_call: TRBJ1-5
clone_size: .
d_call: .
v_call: TRBV28
cdr3_aa: CASSLAGASNQPQHF
cdr3_nt: TGTGCCAGCAGTTTGGCGGGGGCAAGCAATCAGCCCCAGCATTTT

j_call: TRBJ1-1
clone_size: few
d_call: .
v_call: TRBV6-5
cdr3_aa: CASSYSTWGGNTEAFF
cdr3_nt: TGTGCCAGCAGTTACTCGACGTGGGGCGGGAACACTGAAGCTTTCTTT

j_call: TRBJ2-3
clone_size: few
d_call: TRBD2
v_call: TRBV30
cdr3_aa: CAWSLPSGFVNTQYF
cdr3_nt: TGTGCCTGGAGCCTCCCTAGCGGATTTGTGAATACGCAGTATTTT

j_call: TRBJ2-5
clone_size: .
d_call: TRBD1
v_call: TRBV19
cdr3_aa: CASRPPGTGQETQYF
cdr3_nt: TGTGCCAGTAGACCCCCCGGGACAGGCCAAGAGACCCAGTACTTC

j_call: TRBJ1-1
clone_size: .
d_call: TRBD1
v_call: TRBV23-1
cdr3_aa: CASSHRFPSYRGRDTEAFF
cdr3_nt: TGCGCCAGCAGTCATCGGTTTCCCTCTTACAGGGGGAGGGACACTGAAGCTTTCTTT

j_call: TRBJ2-5
clone_size: .
d_call: TRBD2
v_call: TRBV28
cdr3_aa: CASSLRGEETQYF
cdr3_nt: TGTGCCAGCAGTTTGCGGGGGGAAGAGACCCAGTACTTC

j_call: TRBJ1-1
clone_size: .
d_call: .
v_call: TRBV5-4
cdr3_aa: CASSPLSGINTEAFF
cdr3_nt: TGTGCCAGCAGCCCCTTGTCGGGGATCAACACTGAAGCTTTCTTT

j_call: TRBJ1-2
clone_size: .
d_call: TRBD1
v_call: TRBV30
cdr3_aa: CATLVYEPRGYGYTF
cdr3_nt: TGTGCCACATTGGTGTACGAGCCCAGGGGGTATGGCTACACCTTC

j_call: TRBJ1-2
clone_size: few
d_call: TRBD1
v_call: TRBV28
cdr3_aa: CASSQTGAPGYTF
cdr3_nt: TGTGCCAGCAGTCAAACAGGGGCGCCTGGCTACACCTTC

j_call: TRBJ2-3
clone_size: once
d_call: TRBD2
v_call: TRBV28
cdr3_aa: CASSRTGGPGDTQYF
cdr3_nt: TGTGCCAGCAGCCGGACGGGGGGGCCAGGAGATACGCAGTATTTT

j_call: TRBJ2-1
clone_size: .
d_call: .
v_call: TRBV25-1
cdr3_aa: CASSALGDEQFF
cdr3_nt: TGTGCCAGCAGTGCGTTAGGGGATGAGCAGTTCTTC

j_call: TRBJ2-3
clone_size: .
d_call: .
v_call: TRBV5-1
cdr3_aa: CASSLRQFTDTQYF
cdr3_nt: TGCGCCAGCAGCCTACGACAGTTCACAGATACGCAGTATTTT

j_call: TRBJ1-4
clone_size: .
d_call: TRBD1
v_call: TRBV30
cdr3_aa: CAWSPRQGEEKLFF
cdr3_nt: TGTGCCTGGAGCCCCCGACAGGGTGAAGAAAAACTGTTTTTT

j_call: TRBJ1-4
clone_size: few
d_call: .
v_call: TRBV4-3
cdr3_aa: CASSGRGATNEKLFF
cdr3_nt: TGCGCCAGCAGCGGGAGGGGGGCAACTAATGAAAAACTGTTTTTT

j_call: TRBJ2-1
clone_size: .
d_call: TRBD2
v_call: TRBV5-4
cdr3_aa: CASSLGGRPDEQFF
cdr3_nt: TGTGCCAGCAGCTTGGGCGGGAGGCCCGATGAGCAGTTCTTC

j_call: TRBJ1-6
clone_size: .
d_call: TRBD1
v_call: TRBV28
cdr3_aa: CASRKPGQNSPLHF
cdr3_nt: TGTGCCAGCAGAAAACCGGGACAGAATTCACCCCTCCACTTT

j_call: TRBJ2-5
clone_size: .
d_call: .
v_call: TRBV19
cdr3_aa: CASSQQGSVQETQYF
cdr3_nt: TGTGCCAGTTCCCAACAGGGCTCGGTTCAAGAGACCCAGTACTTC

j_call: TRBJ2-1
clone_size: .
d_call: TRBD2
v_call: TRBV9
cdr3_aa: CASSPRTSGTYNEQFF
cdr3_nt: TGTGCCAGCAGCCCCCGGACTAGCGGGACGTACAATGAGCAGTTCTTC

j_call: TRBJ2-7
clone_size: .
d_call: TRBD2
v_call: TRBV27
cdr3_aa: CASGHPPGGEQYF
cdr3_nt: TGTGCCAGCGGCCACCCCCCGGGGGGCGAGCAGTACTTC

j_call: TRBJ2-2
clone_size: .
d_call: .
v_call: TRBV4-3
cdr3_aa: CASSQETGNTGELFF
cdr3_nt: TGCGCCAGCAGCCAAGAAACAGGGAACACCGGGGAGCTGTTTTTT

j_call: TRBJ2-2
clone_size: .
d_call: .
v_call: TRBV9
cdr3_aa: CASSVATKAGTNTGELFF
cdr3_nt: TGTGCCAGCAGCGTAGCTACGAAGGCGGGGACGAACACCGGGGAGCTGTTTTTT

j_call: TRBJ1-1
clone_size: .
d_call: TRBD1
v_call: TRBV30
cdr3_aa: CAWSGTGANTEAFF
cdr3_nt: TGTGCCTGGAGTGGGACAGGGGCTAACACTGAAGCTTTCTTT

j_call: TRBJ1-5
clone_size: .
d_call: .
v_call: TRBV19
cdr3_aa: CASSRSRDSNQPQNF
cdr3_nt: TGTGCCAGTAGTAGAAGCAGGGATAGCAATCAGCCCCAGAATTTT

j_call: TRBJ1-5
clone_size: .
d_call: TRBD1
v_call: TRBV10-1
cdr3_aa: CASSDTIPGQGSQPQHF
cdr3_nt: TGCGCCAGCAGTGACACGATACCGGGACAGGGATCCCAGCCCCAGCATTTT

j_call: TRBJ1-1
clone_size: once
d_call: TRBD1
v_call: TRBV6-4
cdr3_aa: CASRPGTGSTEAFF
cdr3_nt: TGTGCCAGCAGACCCGGGACAGGGTCCACTGAAGCTTTCTTT

j_call: TRBJ2-2
clone_size: few
d_call: TRBD2
v_call: TRBV7-3
cdr3_aa: CASSLMGLGLGTGELFF
cdr3_nt: TGTGCCAGCAGCTTAATGGGACTAGGCTTGGGGACCGGGGAGCTGTTTTTT

j_call: TRBJ2-3
clone_size: .
d_call: TRBD2
v_call: TRBV27
cdr3_aa: CASSLTGLVVDTQYF
cdr3_nt: TGTGCCAGCAGCCTAACCGGACTAGTTGTAGATACGCAGTATTTT

j_call: TRBJ2-3
clone_size: once
d_call: TRBD2
v_call: TRBV25-1
cdr3_aa: CASKLAGGFADTQYF
cdr3_nt: TGTGCCAGCAAACTAGCGGGGGGTTTTGCAGATACGCAGTATTTT

j_call: TRBJ2-3
clone_size: .
d_call: TRBD1
v_call: TRBV4-2
cdr3_aa: CASSRPRGRGSADTQYF
cdr3_nt: TGTGCCAGCAGCCGCCCCCGGGGCAGGGGGTCGGCAGATACGCAGTATTTT

j_call: TRBJ2-7
clone_size: .
d_call: .
v_call: TRBV19
cdr3_aa: CASSIGREVNEQYF
cdr3_nt: TGTGCCAGTAGTATAGGACGTGAGGTCAACGAGCAGTACTTC

j_call: TRBJ2-1
clone_size: .
d_call: .
v_call: TRBV6-5
cdr3_aa: CASSYSGLANNEQFF
cdr3_nt: TGTGCCAGCAGTTACTCGGGTCTAGCAAACAATGAGCAGTTCTTC

j_call: TRBJ2-3
clone_size: .
d_call: .
v_call: TRBV5-6
cdr3_aa: CASSLRGGATDTQYF
cdr3_nt: TGTGCCAGCAGCTTGAGGGGGGGCGCGACAGATACGCAGTATTTT

j_call: TRBJ1-1
clone_size: .
d_call: TRBD1
v_call: TRBV7-3
cdr3_aa: CASSFGQGTEAFF
cdr3_nt: TGTGCCAGCAGCTTCGGACAGGGCACTGAAGCTTTCTTT

j_call: TRBJ2-7
clone_size: once
d_call: TRBD1
v_call: TRBV9
cdr3_aa: CASSVGRTGAYEQYF
cdr3_nt: TGTGCCAGCAGCGTAGGGCGGACAGGGGCCTACGAGCAGTACTTC

j_call: TRBJ1-1
clone_size: .
d_call: .
v_call: TRBV28
cdr3_aa: CASSYYTSIEAFF
cdr3_nt: TGTGCCAGCAGTTACTACACGTCTATAGAAGCTTTCTTT

j_call: TRBJ1-1
clone_size: .
d_call: TRBD1
v_call: TRBV18
cdr3_aa: CATDRGLGTEAFF
cdr3_nt: TGTGCCACCGACAGGGGCTTGGGAACTGAAGCTTTCTTT

j_call: TRBJ2-7
clone_size: .
d_call: .
v_call: TRBV15
cdr3_aa: CATRAGSGPSRDEQYF
cdr3_nt: TGTGCCACCAGGGCGGGGTCGGGGCCATCCAGAGACGAGCAGTACTTC

j_call: TRBJ2-6
clone_size: once
d_call: .
v_call: TRBV19
cdr3_aa: CASKSTGANVLTF
cdr3_nt: TGTGCCAGTAAATCCACAGGGGCCAACGTCCTGACTTTC